This T cell receptor (beta chain) was profiled in a study of blood T cell repertoires in COVID-19. Background on the study: T cells, B-cell-depleted T cells, or PBMCs provided the cDNA or gDNA that served as material.

Original processing notes: Amplification of reference gene primers provided the estimated nucleated cell counts. Some clones are missing from TCRdb's copy, which holds only in-frame ones; the method was immunoSEQ multiplex PCR. V, J and clone size derive from that table, while D and trimming were established from the DNA sequence. The sample carries some 150,000 clones, around 83% recorded once. CDR3 size: 13 residues. The V gene's germline CDR1 is KGHSH and CDR2 LQKENI. Losses at the gene ends were 5 bases for V and 9 bases for J; bases not matched to a gene: 9. The chain couples TRBV18 to TRBJ1-2; 7 bases align to TRBD1. This clonotype was sampled from a woman of 80 years or more in a cohort sampled during active or convalescent COVID-19. The sample was peripheral blood. CDR3 amino acids: CASSATGLLRYTF. CDR3 coding DNA: TGTGCCAGCTCAGCGACAGGGTTATTACGCTACACCTTC.